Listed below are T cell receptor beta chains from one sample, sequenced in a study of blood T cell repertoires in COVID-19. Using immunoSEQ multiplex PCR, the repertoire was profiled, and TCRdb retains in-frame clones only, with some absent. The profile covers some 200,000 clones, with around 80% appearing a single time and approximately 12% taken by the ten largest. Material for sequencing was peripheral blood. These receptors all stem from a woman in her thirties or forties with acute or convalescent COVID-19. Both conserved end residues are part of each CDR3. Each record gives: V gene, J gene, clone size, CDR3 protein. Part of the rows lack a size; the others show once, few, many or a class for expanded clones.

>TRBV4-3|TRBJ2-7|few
CASSQDFGSGEARLQYF
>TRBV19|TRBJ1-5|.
CASSKIRDRGPNQPQHF
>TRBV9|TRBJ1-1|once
CASSVVPGHFRKGTEAFF
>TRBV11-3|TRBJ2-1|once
CASSSSDEQFF
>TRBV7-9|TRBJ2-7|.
CAYSGTEPYEQYF
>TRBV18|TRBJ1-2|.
CASSEQGAPNYGYTF
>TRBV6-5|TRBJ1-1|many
CASRTDLNTEAFF
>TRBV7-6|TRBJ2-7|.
CASGSGQTYEQYF
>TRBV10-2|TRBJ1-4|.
CASRSQGVNEKLFF
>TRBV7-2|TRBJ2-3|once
CASSSRTDTDTQYF
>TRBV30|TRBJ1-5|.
CAYQLFNQPQHF
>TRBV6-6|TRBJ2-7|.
CASSPGTGFSYEQYF
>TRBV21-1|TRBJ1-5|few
CAPRERSHDSNQPQHF
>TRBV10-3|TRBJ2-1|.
CAISESGGGLGNEQFF
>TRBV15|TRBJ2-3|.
CATSRDLSGGTSTDTQYF
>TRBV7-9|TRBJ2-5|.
CASSEGQAYQETQYF
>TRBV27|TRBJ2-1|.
CASSFGTEQFF
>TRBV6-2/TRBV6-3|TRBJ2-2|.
CASSYSAGEGTGELFF
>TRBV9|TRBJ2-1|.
CASSERAGGVYNEQFF
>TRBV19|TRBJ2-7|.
CASSMTGYEQYF
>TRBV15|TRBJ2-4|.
CATSRVGSGSNIQYF
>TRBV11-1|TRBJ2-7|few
CASSWGPVSYEQYF
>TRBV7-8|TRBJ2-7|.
CASSVGASWYEQYF
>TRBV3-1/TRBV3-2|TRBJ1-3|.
CASSPPGAGNTIYF
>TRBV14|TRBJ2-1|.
CASSRPAERGDLYNEQFF
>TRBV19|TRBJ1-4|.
CASSTLGQGNEKLFF
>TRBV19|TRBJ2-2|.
CASTPGILTGELFF
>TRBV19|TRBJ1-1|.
CASIVQGAGDTEAFF
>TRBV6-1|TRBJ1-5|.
CASSESKTRTGYSNQPQHF
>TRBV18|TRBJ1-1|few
CASSINRGGDTEAFF
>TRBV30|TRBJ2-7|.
CAWSFGQSYEQYF
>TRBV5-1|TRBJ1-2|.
CASSSESGGYTF
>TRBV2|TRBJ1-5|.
CASRDGSTAFNQPQHF
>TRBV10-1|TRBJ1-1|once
CASTSSSRGLTEAFF
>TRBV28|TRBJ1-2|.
CASSSPSTAGLYYGYTF
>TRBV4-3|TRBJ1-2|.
CASSQEGGRDQLNYGYTF
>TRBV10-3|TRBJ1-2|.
CATLLPRDRGLVGGYTF
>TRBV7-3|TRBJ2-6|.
CASSLTRQGAGANVLTF
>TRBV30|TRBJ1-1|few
CAWSLLGRGRKNTEAFF
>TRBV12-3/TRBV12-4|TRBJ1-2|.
CASSFGQSYTF
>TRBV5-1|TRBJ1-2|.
CASSAGTGENYGYTF
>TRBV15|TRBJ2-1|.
CATSRDLNSYNEQFF
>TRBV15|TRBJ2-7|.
CATSRDLAGGRDEQYF
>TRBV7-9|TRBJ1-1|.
CATGTGSPGTEAFF
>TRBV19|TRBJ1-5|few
CASSIGPQEPQHF
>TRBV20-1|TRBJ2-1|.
CSASFGGGNEQFF
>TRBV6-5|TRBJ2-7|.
CASSLGRAREQYF
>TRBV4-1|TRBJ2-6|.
CASSQGSGGGANVLTF
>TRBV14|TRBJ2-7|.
CASSQQIELDEQYF